This T cell receptor (beta chain) was captured by sequencing in a study of blood T cell repertoires in COVID-19. Study context: Acute and convalescent COVID-19 specimens originated in the United States, Italy and Spain. The cDNA or gDNA used as material had been derived from T cells, B-cell-depleted T cells, or PBMCs.

In the source study's methods: By means of reference gene primer amplification, nucleated cell counts were estimated. Generated by immunoSEQ multiplex PCR, the TCRdb table keeps only in-frame clones and is missing some. For V, J and clone size, that table is used; D and trimming come from the DNA. This sample has over 30,000 clones, with about 87% found just once. The CDR3 consists of 14 residues. Germline V lookup: CDR1 SGDLS, CDR2 YYNGEE. Trimming cost V 3 bases and J 3 bases; bases outside gene matches: 0. The sequence was obtained from a human donor in a cohort sampled during active COVID-19. The V gene is TRBV9, the J gene TRBJ2-5; the match to TRBD2 covers 12 bases. Sequencing input: peripheral blood. The CDR3 protein is CASSASGGEETQYF. The CDR3, as DNA: TGTGCCAGCAGCGCTAGCGGGGGGGAAGAGACCCAGTACTTC.